This record concerns one T cell receptor beta chain sequence. Antigen unknown. Its ends do not fully match the called genes, so a read error is possible. Every unsorted PBMC PCR replicate was loaded with approximately 290 ng DNA, 25,000 to 30,000 T cell genomes. PBMC DNA, left unsorted, was sequenced on ten immunoSEQ deep assay plates. The repertoire was sequenced with immunoSEQ multiplex PCR; TCRdb's copy has only in-frame clones and lacks some. The profile shows about 460,000 clones, approximately 80% of them singletons. The record originates from a study of shared clonotypes between healthy human individuals. Whole-study findings and limits: Deeper or shallower sequencing was expected to change how clonotypes are shared among donors. Limited genetic and exposure-history diversity came from having few donors.

Germline assignment: CDR1 LGHNA and CDR2 YSLEER. This CDR3 has 13 amino acids. This TCR was sampled from a woman in her thirties or forties in good health. Some clones in this sample may be carry-over from other donors' samples. Sequences were obtained from PBMCs. The genes are TRBV4-3 and TRBJ2-2; D is ambiguous. For the CDR3, the DNA is TGCGCCATCAGCCAGCGCAACACCGGGGAGCTGTTTTTT. Encoded protein: CAISQRNTGELFF.